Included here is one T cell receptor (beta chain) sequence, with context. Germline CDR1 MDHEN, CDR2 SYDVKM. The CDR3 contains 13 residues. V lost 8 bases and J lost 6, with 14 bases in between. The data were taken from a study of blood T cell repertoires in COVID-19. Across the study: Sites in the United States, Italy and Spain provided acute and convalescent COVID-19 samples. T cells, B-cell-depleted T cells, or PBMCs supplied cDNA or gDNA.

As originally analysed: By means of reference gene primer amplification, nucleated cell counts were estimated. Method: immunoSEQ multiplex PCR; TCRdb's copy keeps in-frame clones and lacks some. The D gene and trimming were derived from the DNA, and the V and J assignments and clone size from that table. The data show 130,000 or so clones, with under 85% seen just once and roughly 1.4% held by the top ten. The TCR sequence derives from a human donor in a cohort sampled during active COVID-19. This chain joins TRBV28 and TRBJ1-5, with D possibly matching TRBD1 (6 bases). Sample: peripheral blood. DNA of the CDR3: TGTGCCAGCTCCGGGACAAGAAGTCAGCCCCAGCATTTT. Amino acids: CASSGTRSQPQHF.